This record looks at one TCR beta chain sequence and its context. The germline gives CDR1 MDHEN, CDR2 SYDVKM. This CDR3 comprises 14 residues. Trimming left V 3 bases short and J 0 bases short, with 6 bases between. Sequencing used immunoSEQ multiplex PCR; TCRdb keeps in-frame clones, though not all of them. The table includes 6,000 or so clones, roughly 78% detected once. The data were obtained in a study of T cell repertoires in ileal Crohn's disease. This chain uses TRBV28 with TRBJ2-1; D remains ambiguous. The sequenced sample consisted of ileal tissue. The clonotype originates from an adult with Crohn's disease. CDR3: CASSFPSSYNEQFF. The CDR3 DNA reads TGTGCCAGCAGTTTCCCCAGCTCCTACAATGAGCAGTTCTTC.